This T cell receptor (beta chain) was sequenced during a study of shared clonotypes between healthy human individuals. The study's findings and limits: The study found lower generation probabilities in non-shared clonotypes than in those shared by all four donors. Researchers sampled blood only, noting tissue repertoires likely differ.

CDR1 SGHRS and CDR2 YFSETQ come from the germline V gene. The CDR3 is 11 amino acids. Trimming left V 6 bases short and J 14 bases short, with 17 bases between. Terminally differentiated effector memory CD45RA+ cells were left out of the naive CD8 fraction, which was CD45RO-negative and positively selected for CCR7. Details on this clone: Its antigen is not identified.

Deep was the level at which the assay was run. Template for every sorted-subset replicate PCR totaled approximately 0.2 ug DNA, some 30,000 T cell genomes. The data were produced by immunoSEQ multiplex PCR, yet TCRdb's version contains in-frame clones alone and is incomplete. The data contain approximately 2,000,000 clones, over 85% of them seen just once; the ten biggest clones take up over 1.5%. The genes are TRBV5-1 and TRBJ2-5; D is possibly TRBD1 (6 bases). This receptor was obtained from a man aged 18 to 30 in good health. Some clones in this sample may be carry-over from other donors' samples. Material: naive CD8+ T cells from PBMCs. The CDR3 DNA follows: TGCGCCAGCACTCTGGGCCCCGGGACATACTTC. This codes for CASTLGPGTYF. The variable domain in full, with the rest retrieved from reference TRBV5-1 and TRBJ2-5, is KAGVTQTPRYLIKTRGQQVTLSCSPISGHRSVSWYQQTPGQGLQFLFEYFSETQRNKGNFPGRFSGRQFSNSRSEMNVSTLELGDSALYLCASTLGPGTYFGPGTRLLVL.